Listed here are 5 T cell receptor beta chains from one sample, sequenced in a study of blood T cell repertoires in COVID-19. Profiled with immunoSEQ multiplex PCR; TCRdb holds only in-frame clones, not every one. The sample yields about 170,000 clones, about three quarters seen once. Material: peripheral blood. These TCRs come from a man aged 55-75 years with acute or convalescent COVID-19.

This CDR3 reads CATSRTATSTDTQYF. In DNA, the CDR3 is TGTGCCACCAGTAGGACAGCAACTAGCACAGATACGCAGTATTTT. V and J are TRBV15 and TRBJ2-3; tentatively, D is TRBD1 (6 bases). Per germline, CDR1 LNHNV and CDR2 YYDKDF (reference sequence). V was cut by 6 bases and J by 0 bases, with 13 bases left in between. The CDR3 has 15 amino acids.

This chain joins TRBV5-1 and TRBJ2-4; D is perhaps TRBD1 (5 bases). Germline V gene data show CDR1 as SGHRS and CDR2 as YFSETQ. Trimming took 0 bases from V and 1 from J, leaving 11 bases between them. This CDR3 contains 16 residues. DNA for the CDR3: TGCGCCAGCAGCTTGGACCAGGGTGGTGCCAAAAACATTCAGTACTTC. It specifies CASSLDQGGAKNIQYF.

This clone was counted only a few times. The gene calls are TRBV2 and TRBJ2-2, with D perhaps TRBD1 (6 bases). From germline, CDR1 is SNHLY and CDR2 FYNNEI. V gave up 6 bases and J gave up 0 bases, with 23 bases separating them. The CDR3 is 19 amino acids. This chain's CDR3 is CASSVGTPVNFANTGELFF. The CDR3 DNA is TGTGCCAGCAGCGTTGGGACACCCGTAAACTTCGCGAACACCGGGGAGCTGTTTTTT.

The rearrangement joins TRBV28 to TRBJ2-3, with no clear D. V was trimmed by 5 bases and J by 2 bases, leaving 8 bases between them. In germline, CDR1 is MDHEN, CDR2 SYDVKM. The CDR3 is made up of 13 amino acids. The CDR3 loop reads CASSLPTTDTQYF. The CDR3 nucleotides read TGTGCCAGCAGTCTCCCTACCACAGATACGCAGTATTTT.

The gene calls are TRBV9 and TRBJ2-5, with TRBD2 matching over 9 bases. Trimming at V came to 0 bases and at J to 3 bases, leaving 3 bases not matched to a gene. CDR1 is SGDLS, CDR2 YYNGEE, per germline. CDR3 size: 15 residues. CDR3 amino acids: CASSVAGLAEETQYF. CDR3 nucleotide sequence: TGTGCCAGCAGCGTAGCGGGACTAGCAGAAGAGACCCAGTACTTC.